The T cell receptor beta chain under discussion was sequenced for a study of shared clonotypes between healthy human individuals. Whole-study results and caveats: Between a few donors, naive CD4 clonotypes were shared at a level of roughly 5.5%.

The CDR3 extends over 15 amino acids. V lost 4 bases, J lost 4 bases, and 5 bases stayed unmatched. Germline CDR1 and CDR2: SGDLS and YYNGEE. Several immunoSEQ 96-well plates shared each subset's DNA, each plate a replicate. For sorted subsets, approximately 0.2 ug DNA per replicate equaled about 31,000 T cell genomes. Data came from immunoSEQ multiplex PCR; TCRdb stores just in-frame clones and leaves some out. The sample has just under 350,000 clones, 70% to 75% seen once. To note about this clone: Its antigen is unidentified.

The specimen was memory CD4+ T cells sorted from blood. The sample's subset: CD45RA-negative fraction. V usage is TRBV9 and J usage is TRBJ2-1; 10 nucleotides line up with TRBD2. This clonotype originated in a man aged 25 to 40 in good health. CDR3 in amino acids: CASSMTSGPYNEQFF. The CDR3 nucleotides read TGTGCCAGCAGCATGACTAGCGGGCCTTACAATGAGCAGTTCTTC.